This passage covers 8 T cell receptor beta chains from one sample sequenced in a study of blood T cell repertoires in COVID-19. Here immunoSEQ multiplex PCR was the method, and the copy in TCRdb shows in-frame clones only, minus some. This table has 130,000 to 150,000 clones, just under 90% appearing once. The sample comprised peripheral blood. The receptor set was obtained from a woman aged 40 to 50 with acute or convalescent COVID-19.

This chain connects TRBV6-6 to TRBJ2-2, with D hard to call. The germline gives CDR1 MNHNY, CDR2 SVGAGI (reference sequence). This CDR3 is 12 amino acids long. Trimming took 2 bases from V and 6 from J, leaving 4 bases between them. The CDR3 loop reads CASSYTSGELFF. DNA for the CDR3: TGTGCCAGCAGTTACACATCCGGGGAGCTGTTTTTT.

The chain combines TRBV4-1 with TRBJ1-1; no clear D. V gave up 0 bases and J gave up 4 bases, with 9 bases separating them. The CDR3 length is 14 residues. Germline CDR1 reads MGHRA; CDR2 reads YSYEKL. CDR3 loop: CASSQDRLVTEAFF. CDR3 sequence (DNA): TGCGCCAGCAGCCAAGACAGGCTGGTCACTGAAGCTTTCTTT.

The chain couples TRBV4-3 to TRBJ2-6, with D unresolved. Trimming took 2 bases from V and 0 from J, leaving 8 bases between them. The CDR3 consists of 16 residues. Germline CDR1 is LGHNA and CDR2 is YSLEER. The CDR3 protein is CASSQQEISGANVLTF. CDR3 sequence (DNA): TGCGCCAGCAGCCAACAAGAGATCTCTGGGGCCAACGTCCTGACTTTC.

This chain uses TRBV5-6 with TRBJ2-5; TRBD2 agrees at 7 bases. V was pared by 4 bases and J by 3 bases, with 3 bases of the junction left unmatched. Germline CDR1 SGHDT, CDR2 YYEEEE. The CDR3 totals 13 residues. CDR3 DNA: TGTGCCAGCAGCCGCGGACTAGAAGAGACCCAGTACTTC. Its protein is CASSRGLEETQYF. The whole variable domain, filled in from reference TRBV5-6 and TRBJ2-5, reads DAGVTQSPTHLIKTRGQQVTLRCSPKSGHDTVSWYQQALGQGPQFIFQYYEEEERQRGNFPDRFSGHQFPNYSSELNVNALLLGDSALYLCASSRGLEETQYFGPGTRLLVL.

V is TRBV6-2 or TRBV6-3 and J is TRBJ1-2, with unresolved D. This CDR3 has 13 residues. Germline CDR1 MNHEY, CDR2 SVGEGT. V lost 2 bases to trimming and J lost 4 bases, with 8 bases between them. CDR3 amino acids: CASSYLVGYGYTF. The CDR3 region has the DNA TGTGCCAGCAGTTACCTCGTCGGCTATGGCTACACCTTC.

This chain connects TRBV7-8 to TRBJ2-1, with 9 positions matching TRBD2. The CDR3 is 17 residues long. CDR1 and CDR2 (germline): SGHVS, FQNEAQ. V was pared by 5 bases and J by 8 bases, with 16 bases of the junction left unmatched. This chain's CDR3 is CASSPYSALAGADEQFF. CDR3 bases: TGTGCCAGCAGCCCTTATTCAGCCTTAGCGGGGGCGGATGAGCAGTTCTTC.

The rearrangement uses TRBV19 and TRBJ1-6, with D perhaps TRBD1 (6 bases). This CDR3 has 19 amino acids. V was cut by 3 bases and J by 7 bases, with 25 bases left in between. Per the germline V gene, CDR1 is LNHDA and CDR2 is SQIVND (reference sequence). This chain's CDR3 is CASSMYLGDILRRNSPLHF. Written as DNA, the CDR3 is TGTGCCAGTAGTATGTATCTGGGGGACATCCTTCGAAGGAATTCACCCCTCCACTTT.

The sample holds one count of this clone. The chain carries TRBV5-8 and TRBJ1-3; D call uncertain. The CDR3 runs to 14 residues. Deletions cut 0 bases from V and 2 bases from J, with 6 bases between. The germline V gene encodes CDR1 SGHTS and CDR2 YDEGEE. This chain's CDR3 is CASSLGEAGNTIYF. The DNA for the CDR3 is TGTGCCAGCAGCTTGGGGGAGGCTGGAAACACCATATATTTT.